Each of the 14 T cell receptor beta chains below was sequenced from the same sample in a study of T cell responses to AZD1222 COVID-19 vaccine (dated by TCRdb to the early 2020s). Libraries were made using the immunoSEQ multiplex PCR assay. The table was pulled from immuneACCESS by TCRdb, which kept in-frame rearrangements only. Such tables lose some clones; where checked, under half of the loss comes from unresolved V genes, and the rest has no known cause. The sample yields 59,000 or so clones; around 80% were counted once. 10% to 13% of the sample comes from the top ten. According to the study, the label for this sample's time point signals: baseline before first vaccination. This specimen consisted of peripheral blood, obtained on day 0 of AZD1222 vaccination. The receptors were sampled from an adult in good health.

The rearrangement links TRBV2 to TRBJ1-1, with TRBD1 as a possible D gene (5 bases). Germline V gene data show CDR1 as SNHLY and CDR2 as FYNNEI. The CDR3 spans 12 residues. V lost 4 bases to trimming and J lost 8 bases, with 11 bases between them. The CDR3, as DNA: TGTGCCAGCAGTGTTGGGGGTCGGGAAGCTTTCTTT. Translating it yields CASSVGGREAFF.

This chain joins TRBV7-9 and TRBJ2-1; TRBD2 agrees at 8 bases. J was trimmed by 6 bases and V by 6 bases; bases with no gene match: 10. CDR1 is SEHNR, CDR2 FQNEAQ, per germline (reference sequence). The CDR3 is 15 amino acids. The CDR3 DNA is TGTGCCAGCAGTTACAGCGGGAGTGGGTTCAATGAGCAGTTCTTC. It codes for CASSYSGSGFNEQFF.

In DNA form, the CDR3 reads TGTGCCAGCAGTTCCCACAAGAGCTCTGGAAACACCATATATTTT. This codes for CASSSHKSSGNTIYF. This sequence joins TRBV6-5 and TRBJ1-3; D remains ambiguous. Trimming removed 4 bases at V and 0 bases at J, with 10 bases between. From germline, CDR1 is MNHEY and CDR2 SVGAGI. The CDR3 is made up of 15 amino acids.

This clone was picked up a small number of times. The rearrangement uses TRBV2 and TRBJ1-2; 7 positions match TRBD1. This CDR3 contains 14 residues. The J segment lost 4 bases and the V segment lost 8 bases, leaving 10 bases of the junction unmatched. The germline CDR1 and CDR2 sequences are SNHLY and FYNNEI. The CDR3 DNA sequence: TGTGCCAGCGTCTGGAGACAGGGCCCCTATGGCTACACCTTC. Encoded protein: CASVWRQGPYGYTF.

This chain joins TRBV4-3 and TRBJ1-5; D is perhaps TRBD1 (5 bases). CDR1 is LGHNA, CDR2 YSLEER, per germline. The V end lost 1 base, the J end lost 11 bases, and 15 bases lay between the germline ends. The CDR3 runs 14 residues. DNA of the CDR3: TGCGCCAGCAGCCAAGGACAGAGCAGTCGAGCCCAGCATTTT. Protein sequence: CASSQGQSSRAQHF.

In nucleotides, the CDR3 is TGTGCCAGCAGTTTATCGCGAAGAGCAGGGGGCGCAGATACGCAGTATTTT. Its translation: CASSLSRRAGGADTQYF. The chain joins TRBV27 to TRBJ2-3, with TRBD1 identical over 8 bases. CDR1 and CDR2 (germline): MNHEY, SMNVEV (reference sequence). The CDR3 contains 17 residues. The trim removed 0 bases at V and 4 bases at J, leaving 9 bases unmatched.

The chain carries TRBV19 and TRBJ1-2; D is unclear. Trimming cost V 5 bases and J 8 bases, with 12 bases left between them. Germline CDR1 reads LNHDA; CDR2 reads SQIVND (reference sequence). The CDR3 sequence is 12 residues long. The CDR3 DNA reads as TGTGCCAGTAGTCCGCGGACGGGCGGCTACACCTTC. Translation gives CASSPRTGGYTF. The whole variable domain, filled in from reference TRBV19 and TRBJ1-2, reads DGGITQSPKYLFRKEGQNVTLSCEQNLNHDAMYWYRQDPGQGLRLIYYSQIVNDFQKGDIAEGYSVSREKKESFPLTVTSAQKNPTAFYLCASSPRTGGYTFGSGTRLTVV.

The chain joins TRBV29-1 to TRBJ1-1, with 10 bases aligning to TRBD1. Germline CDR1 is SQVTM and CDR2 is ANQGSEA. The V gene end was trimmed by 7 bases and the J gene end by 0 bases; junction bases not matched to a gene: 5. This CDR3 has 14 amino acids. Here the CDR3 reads CSARDRGLNTEAFF. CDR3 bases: TGCAGCGCCCGGGACAGGGGACTGAACACTGAAGCTTTCTTT.

CDR3 residues: CASSLVPGGPVNEQFF. CDR3 bases: TGTGCCAGCAGCTTAGTCCCCGGAGGGCCGGTCAATGAGCAGTTCTTC. V and J are TRBV7-9 and TRBJ2-1; D possibly corresponds to TRBD2 (6 bases). The length of the CDR3 is 16 residues. Trimming shortened V by 1 base and J by 6 bases, and 16 bases separated the two germline ends. CDR1 and CDR2 from the germline V gene are SEHNR and FQNEAQ (reference sequence).

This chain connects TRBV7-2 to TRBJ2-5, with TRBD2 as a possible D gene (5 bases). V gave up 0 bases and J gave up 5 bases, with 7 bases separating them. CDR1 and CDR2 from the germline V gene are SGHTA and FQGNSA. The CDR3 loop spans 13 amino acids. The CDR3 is CASSLAAVETQYF. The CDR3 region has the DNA TGTGCCAGCAGCTTAGCAGCGGTCGAGACCCAGTACTTC. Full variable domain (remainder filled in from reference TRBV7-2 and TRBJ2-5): GAGVSQSPSNKVTEKGKDVELRCDPISGHTALYWYRQSLGQGLEFLIYFQGNSAPDKSGLPSDRFSAERTGGSVSTLTIQRTQQEDSAVYLCASSLAAVETQYFGPGTRLLVL.

CDR3 DNA sequence: TGTGCCAGCAGCTTATCTTCCCCTAGCACAGATACGCAGTATTTT. Its translation: CASSLSSPSTDTQYF. V is TRBV7-2 and J is TRBJ2-3; D call uncertain. V gave up 2 bases and J gave up 0 bases, with 9 bases separating them. Germline V gene data show CDR1 as SGHTA and CDR2 as FQGNSA. The CDR3 is made up of 15 amino acids.

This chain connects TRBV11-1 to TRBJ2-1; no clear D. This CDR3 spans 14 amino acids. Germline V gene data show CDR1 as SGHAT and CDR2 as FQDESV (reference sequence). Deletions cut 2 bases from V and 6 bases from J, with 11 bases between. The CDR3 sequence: CASSLNARGNEQFF. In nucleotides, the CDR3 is TGTGCCAGCAGCTTAAATGCCCGAGGCAATGAGCAGTTCTTC.

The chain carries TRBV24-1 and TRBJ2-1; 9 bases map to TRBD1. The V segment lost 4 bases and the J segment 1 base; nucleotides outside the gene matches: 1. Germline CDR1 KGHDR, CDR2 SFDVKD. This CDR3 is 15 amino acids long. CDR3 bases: TGTGCCACCAGTGAAGGGACAGGGTCCTACAATGAGCAGTTCTTC. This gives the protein CATSEGTGSYNEQFF.

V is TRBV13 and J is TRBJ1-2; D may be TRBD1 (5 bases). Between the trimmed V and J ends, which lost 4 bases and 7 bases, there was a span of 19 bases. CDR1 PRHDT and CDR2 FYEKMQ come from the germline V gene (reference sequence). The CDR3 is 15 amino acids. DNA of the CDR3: TGTGCCAGCAGCTCCGGCCCCCAGGGCTTATTTGGCTACACCTTC. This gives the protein CASSSGPQGLFGYTF.